Listed below are T cell receptor beta chains from one sample, sequenced in a study of blood T cell repertoires in COVID-19. The protocol was immunoSEQ multiplex PCR, while the TCRdb copy is restricted to in-frame clones and leaves out a portion. The top ten clones hold 15% to 20% of a sample with around 60,000 clones, around 89% of them seen once. Source material: peripheral blood. Every receptor here comes from an older woman with COVID-19, enrolled during active disease. Both conserved end residues are trimmed from each CDR3. Fields, in order: clone size, V gene, J gene, CDR3 protein. A row's size may be missing; if present it is once, few, many or a size class.

NA	TRBV7-9	TRBJ1-4	ASSPGNEKLF
NA	TRBV9	TRBJ2-5	ASSVGGSGSLETQY
NA	TRBV11-3	TRBJ2-7	ASSHSPAQGEQY
NA	TRBV7-9	TRBJ1-2	ASSLARGTGGDGYT
NA	TRBV19	TRBJ1-2	ASSIGGKTAIYGYT
NA	TRBV6-6	TRBJ2-5	ASSYSPSPQETQY
NA	TRBV19	TRBJ2-7	ASSIVGTGGYEQY
NA	TRBV19	TRBJ1-2	ASSLGRAEVTNYGYT
NA	TRBV2	TRBJ2-1	ASKGGGVINEQF
once	TRBV9	TRBJ1-2	ASSVGVVRSYGYT
NA	TRBV5-3	TRBJ1-1	ARSLVPLGLTGGYTEAF
NA	TRBV3-1/TRBV3-2	TRBJ1-5	ASSQGGRTPQH
NA	TRBV28	TRBJ2-5	ASSLRGTGTPTQY